Ten or more counts support the clone carrying this TCR beta chain. These data come from a study of T cells in Graves' hyperthyroidism and ophthalmopathy. It was RNA transcripts that yielded the amplified TCR beta CDR3 regions. The HTBI set primed first-round TCR CDR3 RT-PCR. TCRdb reanalysed the multiplex PCR reads using MiXCR and keeps one entry per CDR3 protein. The sample yields under 700,000 distinct CDR3 sequences, approximately 44% seen once. The definition of stable Graves' hyperthyroidism was no ophthalmopathy progression within 18 months. Germline assignment: CDR1 LNHDA and CDR2 SQIVND (reference sequence). Trimming removed 10 bases from V and 2 bases from J, with 12 bases in between. The CDR3 is made up of 12 amino acids.

The specimen sequenced was peripheral blood or thyroid tissue (not recorded which). This chain uses TRBV19 with TRBJ2-7; unclear D gene. The sequence came from a woman in her late teens or twenties with Graves' hyperthyroidism. The CDR3 DNA sequence: TGTGCCACCATGGACGGAGCCTACGAGCAGTACTTC. Amino acids: CATMDGAYEQYF.